The source of this T cell receptor beta chain is a study of blood T cell repertoires in COVID-19. The protocol was immunoSEQ multiplex PCR, while the TCRdb copy is restricted to in-frame clones and leaves out a portion. The table lists over 250,000 clones, about 88% of them singletons. This clone was seen just once. This CDR3 is 13 amino acids long. From germline, CDR1 is MNHEY and CDR2 SVGAGI. Trimming took 8 bases from V and 5 from J; bases not matched to a gene: 5. Sequencing used PBMCs or T cells enriched from blood (not recorded which). This TCR came from a man younger than 40 with acute COVID-19. V is TRBV6-5 and J is TRBJ1-4; 7 positions match TRBD1. The CDR3 sequence: CASQGGGNEKLFF. Written as DNA, the CDR3 is TGTGCCAGCCAAGGGGGCGGGAATGAAAAACTGTTTTTT.